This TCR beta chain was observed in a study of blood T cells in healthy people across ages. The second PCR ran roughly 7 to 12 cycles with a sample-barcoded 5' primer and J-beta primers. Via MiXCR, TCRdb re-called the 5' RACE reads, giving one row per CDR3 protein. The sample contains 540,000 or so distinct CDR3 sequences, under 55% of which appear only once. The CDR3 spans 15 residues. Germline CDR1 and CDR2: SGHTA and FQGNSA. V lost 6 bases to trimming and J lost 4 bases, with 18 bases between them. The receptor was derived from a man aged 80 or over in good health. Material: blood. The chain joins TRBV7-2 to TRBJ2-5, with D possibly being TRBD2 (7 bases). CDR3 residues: CASSLGGQGVETQYF. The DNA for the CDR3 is TGTGCCAGCAGTCTCGGGGGGCAGGGTGTAGAGACCCAGTACTTC.